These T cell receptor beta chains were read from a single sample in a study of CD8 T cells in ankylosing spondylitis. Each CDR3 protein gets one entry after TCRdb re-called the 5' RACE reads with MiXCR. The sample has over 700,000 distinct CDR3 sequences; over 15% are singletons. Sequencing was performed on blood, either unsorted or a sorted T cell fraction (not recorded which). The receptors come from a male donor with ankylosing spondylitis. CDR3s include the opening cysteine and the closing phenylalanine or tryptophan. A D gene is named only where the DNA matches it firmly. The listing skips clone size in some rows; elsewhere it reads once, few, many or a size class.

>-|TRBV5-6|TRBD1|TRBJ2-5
TGTGCCAGCAGCCCAATGACAGGGGGAGGACAAGAGACCCAGTACTTC
CASSPMTGGGQETQYF
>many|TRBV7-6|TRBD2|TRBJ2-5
TGTGCCAGCAGCTTAGAGGGCCCTGGACTAGCGGGAGATGGAAAGTACTTC
CASSLEGPGLAGDGKYF
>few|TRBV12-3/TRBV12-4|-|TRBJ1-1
TGTGCCAGCAGTCCACGTGGGTATCGAGAGGTTGAAGCTTTCTTT
CASSPRGYREVEAFF
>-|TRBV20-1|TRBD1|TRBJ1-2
TGCAGTGCTACGCCCAGGGACAGAAACGGCTACACCTTC
CSATPRDRNGYTF
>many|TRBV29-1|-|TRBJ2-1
TGCAGCGTTGGGGGTAGCGCCAGCTCCTACAATGAGCAGTTCTTC
CSVGGSASSYNEQFF
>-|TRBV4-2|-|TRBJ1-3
TGTGCCAGCAGCCAAGATTTGGGGGCCTGGCGCGGAAACACCATATATTTT
CASSQDLGAWRGNTIYF
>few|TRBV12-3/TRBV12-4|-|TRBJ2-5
TGTGCCAGCAGTTTTGAGGCCCCGGGGGTCCAAGAGACCCAGTACTTC
CASSFEAPGVQETQYF
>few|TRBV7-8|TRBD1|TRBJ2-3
TGTGCCAGCAGCTTATTCCACGGACAGGACCCCCGCCTCCAAGATACGCAGTATTTT
CASSLFHGQDPRLQDTQYF
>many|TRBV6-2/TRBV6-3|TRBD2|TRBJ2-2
TGTGCCAGCTGTGCGGGAGACACCGGGGAGCTGTTTTTT
CASCAGDTGELFF
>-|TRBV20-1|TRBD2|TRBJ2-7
TGCAGTGCTAGAGACAGCGGGAGTTGGTACGAGCAGTACTTC
CSARDSGSWYEQYF
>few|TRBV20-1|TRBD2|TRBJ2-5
TGCAGTGCTAGGCGGACTAGCCAAGAGACCCAGTACTTC
CSARRTSQETQYF
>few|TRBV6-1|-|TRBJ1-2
TGTGCCAGCAGTCCGGGCCTCCTTGTGGGATATGGCTACACCTTC
CASSPGLLVGYGYTF
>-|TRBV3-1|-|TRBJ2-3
TGTGCCAGCAGCCAAGGGGACTTCCGCACAGATACGCAGTATTTT
CASSQGDFRTDTQYF
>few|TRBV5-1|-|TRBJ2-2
TGCGCCAGCAGCCCCGGGCCCGGGGTGGACACCGGGGAGCTGTTTTTT
CASSPGPGVDTGELFF
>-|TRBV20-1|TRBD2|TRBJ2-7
TGCAGTGCTAGAGATCGGCTAGCGGGAAAATACGAGCAGTACTTC
CSARDRLAGKYEQYF
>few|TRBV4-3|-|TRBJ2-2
TGCGCCAGCAGCCAAGGGGGCGGGGCGAACACCGGGGAGCTGTTTTTT
CASSQGGGANTGELFF
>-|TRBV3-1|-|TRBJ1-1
TGTGCCAGCAGCCAAGCCGACAGGACTGAAGCTTTCTTT
CASSQADRTEAFF